Presented here are 23 T cell receptor beta chains from one specimen sequenced in a study of CD8+CD57+ T cells in acquired aplastic anemia. Investigators profiled TCR beta VDJ and CDR3 from genomic DNA template. TCRdb used MiXCR to reprocess the reads, holding one entry per CDR3 protein. This sample has 210,000 or so distinct CDR3 sequences, with 40% to 60% found just once. Sequenced patients had shown CD8+CD57+ cell expansion by flow cytometry. Sequenced material: sorted CD4+, CD8+, or CD8+CD57+ T cells (not recorded which) from PBMCs. These receptor sequences come from a human donor with aplastic anemia.

The chain combines TRBV19 with TRBJ2-7; TRBD1 matches at 9 bases. Germline loops: CDR1 LNHDA, CDR2 SQIVND (reference sequence). The CDR3 runs to 14 residues. Germline trimming cut 5 bases from V and 6 bases from J; bases unmatched to any gene: 8. CDR3 sequence (DNA): TGTGCCAGTAGTCCCGGGGACAGGGTAAGCGAGCAGTACTTC. It specifies CASSPGDRVSEQYF.

The rearrangement links TRBV2 to TRBJ2-7; 10 bases are shared with TRBD2. The ends lost 3 bases at V and 3 bases at J; junction bases unmatched: 14. Germline CDR1 SNHLY, CDR2 FYNNEI. The CDR3 covers 18 residues. The CDR3 DNA reads TGTGCCAGCAGTGATGCAAGCGGGGGGGCCAATTCCTTCTACGAGCAGTACTTC. Residues: CASSDASGGANSFYEQYF.

The V call is TRBV9, the J call TRBJ2-1, with D possibly matching TRBD1 (5 bases). Germline V gene lookup returns CDR1 SGDLS and CDR2 YYNGEE. V lost 4 bases, J lost 0 bases, and 14 bases lay in between. The length of the CDR3 is 16 residues. The CDR3 DNA reads TGTGCCAGCAGCCTTATAGGGGCGAGCTCCTACAATGAGCAGTTCTTC. Translation gives CASSLIGASSYNEQFF.

This clonotype was counted ten times or more. The chain recombines TRBV19 with TRBJ2-7; tentatively, D is TRBD1 or TRBD2 (5 bases each). CDR1 and CDR2 (germline): LNHDA, SQIVND (reference sequence). V lost 5 bases, J lost 2 bases, and 19 bases lay in between. This CDR3 has 16 residues. The CDR3 spells CASSVGGWGPPYEQYF. Here the CDR3 DNA reads TGTGCCAGTAGTGTTGGGGGTTGGGGTCCCCCCTACGAGCAGTACTTC. The entire variable domain, with the rest obtained from reference TRBV19 and TRBJ2-7, is as follows: DGGITQSPKYLFRKEGQNVTLSCEQNLNHDAMYWYRQDPGQGLRLIYYSQIVNDFQKGDIAEGYSVSREKKESFPLTVTSAQKNPTAFYLCASSVGGWGPPYEQYFGPGTRLTVT.

The V and J genes are TRBV10-3 and TRBJ1-5, with TRBD1 identical over 7 bases. The CDR3 has 14 residues. Germline V CDR1 and CDR2: ENHRY, SYGVKD. V shed 2 bases and J 5 bases; nucleotides not matched to a gene: 3. The CDR3 nucleotides read TGTGCCATCAGTGAGGACAGGGAGTATCAGCCCCAGCATTTT. It codes for CAISEDREYQPQHF.

This clonotype was seen only a few times. This may stem from a read error, because a much larger clone lies one nucleotide away. This chain links TRBV2 with TRBJ1-1; possible D gene TRBD1, 5 bases. The CDR3 sequence is 15 residues long. Germline V lookup: CDR1 SNHLY, CDR2 FYNNEI. Trimming took off 4 bases at V and 3 bases at J, with 15 bases between the two ends. The CDR3 spells CASSGRQSWDTEAFF. The CDR3 DNA is TGTGCCAGCAGTGGAAGACAGAGTTGGGACACTGAAGCTTTCTTT. The whole variable domain, filled in from reference TRBV2 and TRBJ1-1, reads EPEVTQTPSHQVTQMGQEVILRCVPISNHLYFYWYRQILGQKVEFLVSFYNNEISEKSEIFDDQFSVERPDGSNFTLKIRSTKLEDSAMYFCASSGRQSWDTEAFFGQGTRLTVV.

The J gene is TRBJ1-1, the V gene TRBV10-3; D ambiguous. The CDR3 length is 15 residues. Germline V gene lookup returns CDR1 ENHRY and CDR2 SYGVKD. Trimming stripped 2 bases from V and 0 bases from J, with 10 bases between. The CDR3 DNA is TGTGCCATCAGTGAGGGTAAGGTCATGAACACTGAAGCTTTCTTT. This gives the protein CAISEGKVMNTEAFF.

The CDR3 DNA reads TGTGCCATCAGTGATATGGGACAGGGTGGCGTTGAAGCTTTCTTT. This gives the protein CAISDMGQGGVEAFF. The genes are TRBV10-3 and TRBJ1-1, with TRBD1 matching over 9 bases. CDR1 and CDR2 from the germline V gene are ENHRY and SYGVKD. The CDR3 covers 15 residues. Trimming cost V 3 bases and J 7 bases; bases outside gene matches: 9.

This chain links TRBV10-3 with TRBJ2-2; a possible D gene is TRBD2 (5 bases). Trimming pared 3 bases from V and 5 bases from J, leaving 10 bases between. Germline CDR1 and CDR2: ENHRY and SYGVKD. The length of the CDR3 is 14 residues. The CDR3 here is CAISELGGTGELFF. In nucleotides, the CDR3 is TGTGCCATCAGTGAACTAGGTGGTACCGGGGAGCTGTTTTTT.

The gene calls are TRBV7-9 and TRBJ1-2; a weak D match, TRBD1 (5 bases). The CDR3 is 15 residues long. Germline loops: CDR1 SEHNR, CDR2 FQNEAQ (reference sequence). Trimming took 2 bases from V and 0 from J, leaving 10 bases between them. CDR3 sequence: CASSLRGRANYGYTF. The CDR3, as DNA: TGTGCCAGCAGCTTACGGGGCAGAGCTAACTATGGCTACACCTTC.

There are many counts of this clonotype. The chain has TRBV5-1 and TRBJ2-7; unclear D gene. The CDR3 runs 14 residues. Per the germline V gene, CDR1 is SGHRS and CDR2 is YFSETQ. Trimming took 1 base from V and 1 from J, leaving 9 bases between them. CDR3 nucleotide sequence: TGCGCCAGCAGCTTGTTGGGCGGATCCTACGAGCAGTACTTC. Its translation is CASSLLGGSYEQYF.

This clonotype was picked up many times. V and J are TRBV2 and TRBJ1-2; 7 bases align to TRBD1. The CDR3 extends over 14 amino acids. Germline V lookup: CDR1 SNHLY, CDR2 FYNNEI. The J segment lost 2 bases and the V segment lost 5 bases, leaving 5 bases of the junction unmatched. The DNA of the CDR3 is TGTGCCAGCAGTAGGGGACAGATGAACTATGGCTACACCTTC. Amino acids: CASSRGQMNYGYTF.

This clonotype was observed many times. The chain combines TRBV20-1 with TRBJ1-2; a weak D match, TRBD1 (5 bases). The CDR3 is 12 amino acids. Germline-derived CDR1 and CDR2 are DFQATT and SNEGSKA (reference sequence). Trimming pared 6 bases from V and 7 bases from J, leaving 15 bases between. CDR3 DNA: TGCAGTGCCAGCCCCCAGGGACGTGGCTACACCTTC. This gives the protein CSASPQGRGYTF.

The table lists this clonotype with a few counts. V usage is TRBV10-1 and J usage is TRBJ1-1; D unclear. The CDR3 loop spans 11 amino acids. Per germline, CDR1 WNHNN and CDR2 SYGVQD (reference sequence). V lost 2 bases to trimming and J lost 8 bases, with 6 bases between them. This chain's CDR3 is CASSEVPEAFF. CDR3 DNA: TGCGCCAGCAGTGAGGTCCCCGAAGCTTTCTTT.

In the case of this clonotype: A read error may be the cause here, since a much bigger clone is one base away. The genes are TRBV19 and TRBJ1-4; 8 nucleotides line up with TRBD1. V trimming: 5 bases; J trimming: 8 bases; junction bases outside the gene matches: 4. Germline CDR1 is LNHDA and CDR2 is SQIVND (reference sequence). The CDR3 contains 13 residues. The CDR3: CASSQQGEEKLFF. CDR3 nucleotides: TGTGCCAGTAGTCAACAGGGGGAGGAAAAACTGTTTTTT. Supplemented by reference TRBV19 and TRBJ1-4, the full variable domain reads DGGITQSPKYLFRKEGQNVTLSCEQNLNHDAMYWYRQDPGQGLRLIYYSQIVNDFQKGDIAEGYSVSREKKESFPLTVTSAQKNPTAFYLCASSQQGEEKLFFGSGTQLSVL.

This clonotype came up many times. The chain uses TRBV5-1 and TRBJ1-1; possible D gene TRBD1, 5 bases. The CDR3 runs 15 residues. The germline V gene has CDR1 SGHRS and CDR2 YFSETQ. V dropped 4 bases and J dropped 1 base, with 14 bases sitting between them. The CDR3 nucleotides are TGCGCCAGCAGCACTACCGGGACGTCGAACACTGAAGCTTTCTTT. The encoded protein is CASSTTGTSNTEAFF.

In this sample, this clonotype turned up many times. The rearrangement uses TRBV5-6 and TRBJ1-6; a weak D match, TRBD1 (6 bases). The CDR3 runs to 16 residues. Germline V CDR1 and CDR2: SGHDT, YYEEEE. V lost 0 bases and J lost 4, with 11 bases in between. In DNA, the CDR3 is TGTGCCAGCAGCTTGGAGGGGAGGGGGTATAATTCACCCCTCCACTTT. It codes for CASSLEGRGYNSPLHF.

There are a few counts of this clonotype. This clone may be a read error of a much larger clone one base away. This chain joins TRBV19 and TRBJ1-4, with D possibly being TRBD1 (6 bases). Germline CDR1 and CDR2: LNHDA and SQIVND (reference sequence). This CDR3 has 14 amino acids. For the CDR3, the DNA is TGTGTCAGTAGGGTTCGGACAGAGTATGAAAAACTGTTTTTT. Its translation: CVSRVRTEYEKLFF.

About this clonotype itself: This may be a read error, as it is one base from a much larger clone. The V call is TRBV18, the J call TRBJ1-2; D remains unclear. The germline V and J ends were trimmed by 3 bases and 8 bases, with 7 bases remaining between them. Germline CDR1 reads KGHSH; CDR2 reads LQKENI. CDR3 length equals 11 residues. The CDR3 loop is CASSPLMGYTF. The CDR3, as DNA: TGTGCCAGCTCACCCCTAATGGGCTACACCTTC. Combining the CDR3 with reference TRBV18 and TRBJ1-2 gives the whole variable domain NAGVMQNPRHLVRRRGQEARLRCSPMKGHSHVYWYRQLPEEGLKFMVYLQKENIIDESGMPKERFSAEFPKEGPSILRIQQVVRGDSAAYFCASSPLMGYTFGSGTRLTVV.

The chain joins TRBV10-3 to TRBJ2-7; 8 bases line up with TRBD1. In germline, CDR1 is ENHRY, CDR2 SYGVKD. This CDR3 spans 16 amino acids. V lost 2 bases to trimming and J lost 3 bases; unmatched junction nucleotides: 9. DNA of the CDR3: TGTGCCATCAGTGAGGGGGCGGACAGGGCCGGCTACGAGCAGTACTTC. Translated, it gives CAISEGADRAGYEQYF.

This clonotype was observed many times. The rearrangement links TRBV11-2 to TRBJ1-2; D remains unclear. Germline lookup yields CDR1 SGHAT and CDR2 FQNNGV. The germline V and J ends were trimmed by 4 bases and 0 bases, with 18 bases remaining between them. This CDR3 has 17 amino acids. Here the CDR3 DNA reads TGTGCCAGCAGCTCCCCCTTGGCGGCGGTAGCTAACTATGGCTACACCTTC. Translating gives CASSSPLAAVANYGYTF.

This chain links TRBV25-1 with TRBJ1-1; no reliable D call. The V gene's germline CDR1 is MGHDK and CDR2 SYGVNS. V was shortened by 11 bases and J by 5 bases, with 12 bases between the two germline ends. This CDR3 is built from 11 residues. The CDR3 reads CAGPAGTEAFF. The CDR3, as DNA: TGTGCCGGCCCGGCGGGTACTGAAGCTTTCTTT.

The sample holds a few counts of this clonotype. The rearrangement joins TRBV6-1 to TRBJ2-1, with 9 bases that match TRBD2. Losses at the gene ends were 2 bases for V and 16 bases for J; bases not matched to a gene: 15. Germline V gives CDR1 MNHNS, CDR2 SASEGT. The CDR3 covers 15 residues. The CDR3 loop is CASSEPRTSVMKVFF. The CDR3 region has the DNA TGTGCCAGCAGTGAACCCCGGACTAGCGTGATGAAAGTTTTCTTC.